Following are 30 T cell receptor beta chains from one sample sequenced in a study of T cells in Graves' hyperthyroidism and ophthalmopathy (dated by TCRdb to the late 2010s). The method behind the library was multiplex PCR. Sequencing used an Illumina HiSeq 2000. Amplification of TCR beta CDR3 regions was carried out from RNA transcripts. A first-round RT-PCR of the TCR CDR3 used the HTBI primer set with the Qiagen OneStep RT-PCR kit. The raw public data were reprocessed by TCRdb itself: fastp quality trimming at Q25, MiXCR clonotype calling, in-frame beta chains only. Identical CDR3 protein sequences are pooled into one entry, listed with their most common genes and DNA. A total of 400,000 to 500,000 distinct CDR3 sequences appear in this sample, around 14% of them only once. The top ten clonotypes cover under 20% of the sample. Source material: blood. Receptor source: a woman younger than 35 with Graves' hyperthyroidism.

This clonotype was counted many times. The chain couples TRBV3-1 to TRBJ2-1; 9 bases fit TRBD2. V was clipped by 1 base and J by 3 bases; unmatched bases: 7. Germline values: CDR1 LGHDT, CDR2 YNNKEL (reference sequence). CDR3 size: 17 residues. The CDR3 nucleotides are TGTGCCAGCAGCCAAGGTCGCGGGAGGGCGAACTACAATGAGCAGTTCTTC. It encodes CASSQGRGRANYNEQFF.

This clonotype was seen many times. The genes are TRBV19 and TRBJ2-1; TRBD2 aligns across 12 bases. The CDR3 totals 16 residues. From germline, CDR1 is LNHDA and CDR2 SQIVND (reference sequence). V shed 8 bases, J shed 2 bases, and the junction held 7 bases outside the gene matches. The CDR3 coding sequence is TGTGCCAGTCTCTCAAGGACTAGCGGGGCCTACAATGAGCAGTTCTTC. Protein: CASLSRTSGAYNEQFF.

There are many counts of this clonotype. CDR3 in DNA: TGTGCCAGCAGCCAAGGGGACAGGGCACACAATGAGCAGTTCTTC. This sequence encodes CASSQGDRAHNEQFF. The chain is built from TRBV3-1 and TRBJ2-1; 9 bases agree with TRBD1. From germline, CDR1 is LGHDT and CDR2 YNNKEL (reference sequence). The V segment lost 1 base and the J segment 5 bases; nucleotides outside the gene matches: 3. CDR3 length: 15 amino acids.

This clonotype was seen more than once but under ten times. The chain carries TRBV6-5 and TRBJ2-7; tentatively, D is TRBD2 (5 bases). V lost 4 bases and J 3 bases, leaving 7 bases between the germline ends. Germline loops: CDR1 MNHEY, CDR2 SVGAGI. This CDR3 has 12 residues. The CDR3, as DNA: TGTGCCAGCAGTTTCGGGGTCTACGAGCAGTACGTC. Its translation is CASSFGVYEQYV.

This clonotype was observed at least ten times. The gene calls are TRBV20-1 and TRBJ2-5; 10 bases are shared with TRBD1. The CDR3 runs to 15 residues. With 3 bases clipped from V and 4 bases from J, the junction kept 8 bases outside the gene matches. Germline V gene data show CDR1 as DFQATT and CDR2 as SNEGSKA (reference sequence). The CDR3 sequence is CSASGQGEVGETQYF. DNA of the CDR3: TGCAGTGCTAGCGGACAGGGGGAGGTTGGAGAGACCCAGTACTTC.

Ten or more counts support this clonotype. V gene TRBV12-5 combines with J gene TRBJ1-1; D might be TRBD1 (6 bases). This CDR3 has 17 amino acids. Germline V gene sequence: CDR1 LGHNT, CDR2 FRNRAP. V dropped 0 bases and J dropped 1 base, with 15 bases sitting between them. The CDR3 reads CASGLVGTSLWNTEAFF. CDR3 sequence (DNA): TGTGCTAGTGGTTTGGTAGGGACAAGCCTCTGGAACACTGAAGCTTTCTTT.

This clonotype was picked up many times. J is TRBJ1-1 and V is TRBV27; the D is unclear. This CDR3 region has 15 residues. V was trimmed by 2 bases and J by 4 bases, leaving 14 bases between them. The germline V gene encodes CDR1 MNHEY and CDR2 SMNVEV (reference sequence). The CDR3 sequence is CASSLTLGGLTEAFF. For the CDR3, the DNA is TGTGCCAGCAGTTTAACCCTGGGTGGCCTCACTGAAGCTTTCTTT.

Many counts were recorded for this clonotype. The genes are TRBV13 and TRBJ2-3; 9 nucleotides match TRBD2. V was pared by 5 bases and J by 3 bases, with 15 bases of the junction left unmatched. Per germline, CDR1 PRHDT and CDR2 FYEKMQ (reference sequence). CDR3 length equals 18 residues. Here the CDR3 reads CASSDSVLAGATTDTQYF. CDR3 nucleotides: TGTGCCAGCAGCGATAGTGTACTAGCGGGCGCAACGACAGATACGCAGTATTTT.

This clonotype was picked up many times. The genes are TRBV28 and TRBJ1-1; no clear D gene. Trimming removed 5 bases at V and 0 bases at J, with 13 bases between. The CDR3 covers 15 residues. The germline V gene encodes CDR1 MDHEN and CDR2 SYDVKM. DNA for the CDR3: TGTGCCAGCAGTCCCGGGCCCAGATTGAACACTGAAGCTTTCTTT. This encodes CASSPGPRLNTEAFF.

The rearrangement joins TRBV5-1 to TRBJ1-2; 8 bases fit TRBD1. The CDR3 extends over 15 amino acids. Trimming removed 3 bases from V and 2 bases from J; junction bases left unmatched: 6. The V gene's germline CDR1 is SGHRS and CDR2 YFSETQ. The CDR3 nucleotides are TGCGCCAGCAGCTCTCGGACAGGGTCCAACTATGGCTACACCTTC. Encoded protein: CASSSRTGSNYGYTF.

This clonotype was counted ten times or more. V and J are TRBV6-5 and TRBJ1-1; possibly TRBD1 for D (5 bases). The V gene lost 2 bases and the J gene lost 3 bases, with 13 bases spanning the gap. The CDR3 length is 15 residues. The germline gives CDR1 MNHEY, CDR2 SVGAGI. In DNA form, the CDR3 reads TGTGCCAGCAGTTACGTCCAGGGACCAGACACTGAAGCTTTCTTT. Protein product: CASSYVQGPDTEAFF.

This clonotype was seen many times. V usage is TRBV24-1 and J usage is TRBJ2-1, with D hard to call. Germline V CDR1 and CDR2: KGHDR, SFDVKD. The CDR3 is made up of 16 amino acids. V shed 6 bases and J shed 0 bases, with 14 bases lying between them. The CDR3 sequence is CATSTLRSSSYNEQFF. The CDR3 nucleotides read TGTGCCACCAGTACCTTAAGGAGTAGCTCCTACAATGAGCAGTTCTTC.

V and J are TRBV29-1 and TRBJ2-1; perhaps TRBD1 as D (5 bases). Germline V gene sequence: CDR1 SQVTM, CDR2 ANQGSEA. This CDR3 has 14 amino acids. The V gene lost 3 bases and the J gene lost 7 bases, with 16 bases spanning the gap. Written as DNA, the CDR3 is TGCAGCGTTGATCGCGTCCAGGGCCTTAATGAGCAGTTCTTC. Translated: CSVDRVQGLNEQFF.

In its sample, this clonotype was seen many times. The chain combines TRBV27 with TRBJ2-1; 10 bases map to TRBD2. Germline CDR1 MNHEY, CDR2 SMNVEV (reference sequence). V lost 5 bases, J lost 2 bases, and 6 bases stayed unmatched. The CDR3 consists of 16 residues. The CDR3 nucleotides read TGTGCCAGCAGTACAGGGACTAGCGAGCCCTACAATGAGCAGTTCTTC. Its translation is CASSTGTSEPYNEQFF.

This clonotype showed up just a few times. The CDR3 loop reads CATSDRRFYEQYF. The CDR3 nucleotides read TGTGCCACCAGTGATCGAAGGTTTTACGAGCAGTACTTC. The J gene is TRBJ2-7, the V gene TRBV24-1; D not resolved. Germline CDR1 and CDR2: KGHDR and SFDVKD. The CDR3 is 13 amino acids. Trimming stripped 3 bases from V and 4 bases from J, with 9 bases between.

This clonotype appeared many times. The V call is TRBV29-1, the J call TRBJ2-5; D call uncertain. The CDR3 length is 10 residues. Germline CDR1 SQVTM, CDR2 ANQGSEA. Trimming cost V 0 bases and J 13 bases, with 9 bases left between them. CDR3 sequence (DNA): TGCAGCGTTGAAGATATAAGGCGGTACTTC. Its protein is CSVEDIRRYF.

The table lists this clonotype with a few counts. This may stem from a read error, because a much larger clone lies one nucleotide away. The chain carries TRBV10-2 and TRBJ2-2; TRBD2 matches at 9 bases. CDR3 length: 15 amino acids. Looked up from germline, CDR1 is WSHSY and CDR2 is SAAADI. CDR3 sequence (DNA): TGCGCCAGCAGGCTAGCGGGATCGAACGCCGGGGAGCTGTTTTTT. It specifies CASRLAGSNAGELFF.

This clonotype turned up a few times. V usage is TRBV5-5 and J usage is TRBJ1-5, with 7 bases identical to TRBD1. The CDR3 totals 15 residues. Looked up from germline, CDR1 is SGHKS and CDR2 is YYEKEE (reference sequence). V dropped 3 bases and J dropped 2; count of bases not matched to a gene: 5. CDR3 nucleotides: TGTGCCAGCAGCTCACAGGGGTATGGCAATCAGCCCCAGCATTTT. Residues: CASSSQGYGNQPQHF.

This clonotype was seen ten or more times. The CDR3 sequence is CASRTQGLREKLFF. The CDR3 DNA follows: TGTGCCAGCAGGACACAGGGTCTCCGAGAAAAACTGTTTTTT. The chain is built from TRBV27 and TRBJ1-4, with a weak D call TRBD1 (6 bases). The V end lost 6 bases, the J end lost 8 bases, and 16 bases lay between the germline ends. The CDR3 is 14 amino acids. Germline assignment: CDR1 MNHEY and CDR2 SMNVEV (reference sequence).

This clonotype was recorded many times. The chain has TRBV11-3 and TRBJ2-1, with 13 bases fitting TRBD2. This CDR3 is built from 15 residues. Germline CDR1 SGHNT, CDR2 YENEEA. J was trimmed by 7 bases and V by 6 bases; bases with no gene match: 6. In DNA, the CDR3 is TGTGCCAGCAGTCCGGGACTAGCGGGGAAAAATGAGCAGTTCTTC. This translates into CASSPGLAGKNEQFF.

V is TRBV5-1 and J is TRBJ2-7; D call uncertain. The CDR3 spans 13 residues. CDR1 SGHRS and CDR2 YFSETQ come from the germline V gene. Between the trimmed V and J ends, which lost 1 base and 6 bases, there was a span of 11 bases. The CDR3 DNA reads TGCGCCAGCAGCTTGTTGGGTCCTCCCGAGCAGTACTTC. Translated: CASSLLGPPEQYF.

This clonotype was observed at least ten times. The chain uses TRBV7-3 and TRBJ2-1, with D hard to call. Looked up from germline, CDR1 is SGHTA and CDR2 is FQGTGA. The CDR3 extends over 14 amino acids. V was clipped by 4 bases and J by 1 base, with 8 bases between them. CDR3 sequence: CASSSTSSYNEQFF. The CDR3 DNA is TGTGCCAGCAGCTCTACGTCTTCCTACAATGAGCAGTTCTTC.

V is TRBV20-1 and J is TRBJ2-1; a weak D match, TRBD2 (5 bases). CDR3 length equals 14 residues. The V gene's germline CDR1 is DFQATT and CDR2 SNEGSKA (reference sequence). The V end lost 2 bases, the J end lost 4 bases, and 12 bases lay between the germline ends. The DNA of the CDR3 is TGCAGTGCTAGATCCCAGCGGTTATACAATGAGCAGTTCTTC. This translates into CSARSQRLYNEQFF.

The chain is built from TRBV9 and TRBJ2-3; 8 bases fit TRBD2. Trimming cost V 4 bases and J 4 bases; bases outside gene matches: 11. Germline V gene data show CDR1 as SGDLS and CDR2 as YYNGEE. The CDR3 covers 16 residues. CDR3 sequence (DNA): TGTGCCAGCAGCCAACGGAGCGGGAGTTACTCAGATACGCAGTATTTT. This sequence encodes CASSQRSGSYSDTQYF.

The sample holds many counts of this clonotype. The chain has TRBV7-3 and TRBJ2-1, with D maybe TRBD2 (6 bases). Trimming removed 3 bases from V and 4 bases from J, with 13 bases in between. Germline CDR1 SGHTA, CDR2 FQGTGA. The CDR3 runs to 15 residues. The chain's CDR3 is CASSFPGTPYNEQFF. CDR3 coding DNA: TGTGCCAGCAGCTTCCCCGGGACTCCTTACAATGAGCAGTTCTTC. Full variable domain (missing parts from reference TRBV7-3 and TRBJ2-1): GAGVSQTPSNKVTEKGKYVELRCDPISGHTALYWYRQSLGQGPEFLIYFQGTGAADDSGLPNDRFFAVRPEGSVSTLKIQRTERGDSAVYLCASSFPGTPYNEQFFGPGTRLTVL.

This clonotype has at least ten counts. This rearrangement joins TRBV7-9 to TRBJ1-6; 9 bases match TRBD1. Trimming took 0 bases from V and 11 from J; bases not matched to a gene: 5. Germline V lookup: CDR1 SEHNR, CDR2 FQNEAQ (reference sequence). The CDR3 is made up of 15 amino acids. The CDR3 reads CASSLAGTGKPPLHF. CDR3 DNA: TGTGCCAGCAGCTTAGCTGGGACAGGGAAACCACCCCTCCACTTT. Looking up the rest from reference TRBV7-9 and TRBJ1-6 gives the full variable domain: DTGVSQNPRHKITKRGQNVTFRCDPISEHNRLYWYRQTLGQGPEFLTYFQNEAQLEKSRLLSDRFSAERPKGSFSTLEIQRTEQGDSAMYLCASSLAGTGKPPLHFGNGTRLTVT.

V and J are TRBV19 and TRBJ2-7, with TRBD2 matching 10 bases. Germline V gene lookup returns CDR1 LNHDA and CDR2 SQIVND (reference sequence). The CDR3 has 15 residues. The junction had 9 bases not matched to a gene; V was cut back by 4 bases and J by 6 bases. Written as DNA, the CDR3 is TGTGCCAGTAGTACCCTAGCGGGAGCGGGAGGCGAGCAGTACTTC. Translating it yields CASSTLAGAGGEQYF.

The sample holds many counts of this clonotype. The chain links TRBV20-1 to TRBJ2-4; 7 bases fit TRBD1. V shed 0 bases, J shed 6 bases, and the junction held 5 bases outside the gene matches. There are 14 residues in the CDR3. Germline values: CDR1 DFQATT, CDR2 SNEGSKA (reference sequence). The CDR3 reads CSARDWGQLNIQYF. The CDR3 DNA is TGCAGTGCTAGAGATTGGGGACAGCTAAACATTCAGTACTTC.

This clonotype occurred a few times. The chain is built from TRBV5-1 and TRBJ2-1; no definite D call. V shed 0 bases and J shed 7 bases, with 17 bases lying between them. The CDR3 sequence is 16 residues long. Germline V gene data show CDR1 as SGHRS and CDR2 as YFSETQ. The CDR3, as DNA: TGCGCCAGCAGCTTGGATGGTTTTTCCCCCTTGAATGAGCAGTTCTTC. Amino acid sequence: CASSLDGFSPLNEQFF.

The V gene is TRBV6-1, the J gene TRBJ2-5; 12 nucleotides align to TRBD2. J was trimmed by 0 bases and V by 6 bases; bases with no gene match: 5. This CDR3 contains 16 residues. From germline, CDR1 is MNHNS and CDR2 SASEGT. DNA of the CDR3: TGTGCCAGCAGCCGGACTAGCGGGATAAACCAAGAGACCCAGTACTTC. Protein sequence: CASSRTSGINQETQYF.